This TCR beta chain emerged from a study of patients and donors after allogeneic stem cell transplantation. TCRdb recomputed calls from the RT-PCR reads with MiXCR, one row per CDR3 protein. The sample comprises about 960,000 distinct CDR3 sequences, roughly 18% of which are singletons, and around 6% rests with the top ten. The sequence derives from a human donor who was either an allogeneic HSCT recipient or a stem cell or donor lymphocyte infusion donor (not recorded which). It is not recorded whose cells these are; they may come from a transplant donor. Input material: blood, either unsorted or a sorted T cell fraction (not recorded which).

DNA for the CDR3: TGCGCCAGCAGCTTGGCCAAGTACAAGAACGATGGCTACACCTTC. Translating gives CASSLAKYKNDGYTF. V usage is TRBV5-1 and J usage is TRBJ1-2; no definite D call. The CDR3 is 15 amino acids. The germline V and J ends were trimmed by 0 bases and 6 bases, with 15 bases remaining between them. Germline CDR1 SGHRS, CDR2 YFSETQ.